These 27 T cell receptor beta chains were all obtained from the same sample, sequenced in a study of GPR56 and killer-like receptors on CD4 memory cells. TCRdb re-called the reads, yielding one record per CDR3 amino acid sequence without DNA. The sample table sets out 850 to 1,300 distinct CDR3 sequences. Cells were FACS-enriched into one of five CD4+ populations defined by killer cell lectin-like receptor and GPR56 expression. Source material: memory CD4+ T cells from blood. The source of these receptors is a human donor in good health.

This chain joins TRBV6-2 or TRBV6-3 and TRBJ2-7; without DNA, the TCRdb call of TRBD2 cannot be checked. Germline values: CDR1 MNHEY, CDR2 SVGEGT. The CDR3 consists of 15 residues. The CDR3 protein is CASTGTSGGADEQYF.

The V and J genes are TRBV6-1 and TRBJ2-2; the TCRdb D gene call, TRBD2, has no DNA to confirm it. CDR3 length: 16 residues. Germline CDR1 reads MNHNS; CDR2 reads SASEGT. CDR3 protein: CASSELAGGPTGELFF.

This clonotype is deemed medium-sized by its frequency. The V call is TRBV7-2, the J call TRBJ1-2. Germline-derived CDR1 and CDR2 are SGHTA and FQGNSA. The CDR3 is 13 amino acids. CDR3 loop: CASSLGGSGGYTF.

By frequency, this clonotype registers large. This chain links TRBV19 with TRBJ1-2. CDR1 is LNHDA, CDR2 SQIVND, per germline (reference sequence). The CDR3 covers 13 residues. CDR3 sequence reads: CASTTLLNTGYTF.

This chain joins TRBV9 and TRBJ2-2. Germline CDR1 SGDLS, CDR2 YYNGEE. The CDR3 contains 12 residues. CDR3 in amino acids: CASSVNTGELFF.

This clonotype is large by frequency. V and J are TRBV5-6 and TRBJ2-2. From germline, CDR1 is SGHDT and CDR2 YYEEEE. This CDR3 is 12 amino acids long. Here the CDR3 reads CASSLSLGELFF.

This clonotype is classed as medium-sized by frequency. The chain links TRBV19 to TRBJ2-2; there is no DNA to check the TCRdb D call of TRBD1. CDR3 length: 15 residues. The germline CDR1 and CDR2 sequences are LNHDA and SQIVND (reference sequence). CDR3 residues: CASRTGTGGTGELFF.

In terms of frequency, this clonotype is medium-sized. V gene TRBV29-1 combines with J gene TRBJ2-7. Germline CDR1 reads SQVTM; CDR2 reads ANQGSEA. CDR3 length: 11 amino acids. The CDR3 is CSVEDTYEQYF.

The chain couples TRBV4-1 to TRBJ1-5. This CDR3 is built from 15 residues. The germline gives CDR1 MGHRA, CDR2 YSYEKL. CDR3 region: CASSQVGLGNQPQHF.

This clonotype is deemed large by its frequency. The chain combines TRBV7-2 with TRBJ2-3; TCRdb reports TRBD1, a call that lacks DNA to check it against. Germline CDR1 is SGHTA and CDR2 is FQGNSA. The CDR3 is 16 residues long. The CDR3 is CASSSTWGAPSGTQYF.

The rearrangement joins TRBV20-1 to TRBJ1-3; TCRdb's D gene call, TRBD1, goes unchecked for lack of DNA. There are 13 residues in the CDR3. CDR1 DFQATT and CDR2 SNEGSKA come from the germline V gene (reference sequence). The CDR3 sequence: CSTQGKAGNTIYF.

This clonotype is called large based on its frequency. The chain employs TRBV6-2 or TRBV6-3 and TRBJ1-2; TCRdb returns TRBD1, unconfirmable since there is no DNA. Germline V CDR1 and CDR2: MNHEY, SVGEGT. CDR3 length equals 14 residues. CDR3: CASSYSRVRVGYTF.

The gene calls are TRBV27 and TRBJ2-1; TCRdb outputs TRBD2, but without DNA this stays unchecked. This CDR3 has 14 amino acids. Germline CDR1 is MNHEY and CDR2 is SMNVEV (reference sequence). The CDR3 is CASSLPSGGNEQFF.

In terms of frequency, this clonotype is medium-sized. The CDR3 loop reads CASSPWPGGDTEAFF. The chain recombines TRBV18 with TRBJ1-1; TCRdb designates TRBD1, a call that cannot be tested without DNA. In germline, CDR1 is KGHSH, CDR2 LQKENI. The CDR3 is made up of 15 amino acids.

The chain has TRBV25-1 and TRBJ2-5; TCRdb's D call of TRBD1 is untestable without DNA. Per germline, CDR1 MGHDK and CDR2 SYGVNS. This CDR3 is 17 amino acids long. The CDR3 loop reads CASSQLRGGGPQGTQYF.

This clonotype shows up as medium-sized by frequency. The genes are TRBV27 and TRBJ1-1. The length of the CDR3 is 14 residues. Germline CDR1 is MNHEY and CDR2 is SMNVEV (reference sequence). The CDR3 here is CASSFSLGNTEAFF.

Its frequency marks this clonotype as medium-sized. The J gene is TRBJ2-3, the V gene TRBV7-3; absent DNA, TCRdb's TRBD2 call cannot be checked. This CDR3 is built from 14 residues. Per the germline V gene, CDR1 is SGHTA and CDR2 is FQGTGA. The CDR3 loop is CASSLGLAGDTQYF. The full variable domain, with the rest looked up from reference TRBV7-3 and TRBJ2-3, is GAGVSQTPSNKVTEKGKYVELRCDPISGHTALYWYRQSLGQGPEFLIYFQGTGAADDSGLPNDRFFAVRPEGSVSTLKIQRTERGDSAVYLCASSLGLAGDTQYFGPGTRLTVL.

This clonotype is called medium-sized based on its frequency. The V gene is TRBV6-1, the J gene TRBJ2-7. The CDR3 sequence is 14 residues long. Germline CDR1 MNHNS, CDR2 SASEGT. The CDR3 sequence is CASSLAGGPYEQYF.

This clonotype is called large based on its frequency. The chain combines TRBV6-1 with TRBJ2-1; the TRBD2 assignment by TCRdb is unverifiable without DNA. The CDR3 runs 14 residues. Germline CDR1 and CDR2: MNHNS and SASEGT. The CDR3 sequence: CASNLAGGPYEQFF.

This CDR3 is CASSWGQGATNEKLFF. This chain uses TRBV6-6 with TRBJ1-4; the D call of TRBD1 rests on TCRdb alone, since no DNA is present to check it. This CDR3 spans 16 amino acids. Per germline, CDR1 MNHNY and CDR2 SVGAGI (reference sequence).

The J gene is TRBJ2-7, the V gene TRBV20-1; TCRdb outputs TRBD1, but without DNA this stays unchecked. The length of the CDR3 is 12 residues. The V gene's germline CDR1 is DFQATT and CDR2 SNEGSKA (reference sequence). This CDR3 reads CSARGGGHEQYF.

CDR3 region: CASREQGGETQYF. This chain uses TRBV2 with TRBJ2-5; TCRdb selects TRBD1, and the lack of DNA leaves this call unchecked. Per germline, CDR1 SNHLY and CDR2 FYNNEI. The CDR3 consists of 13 residues.

According to its frequency, this clonotype is medium-sized. V and J are TRBV11-2 and TRBJ2-3; TCRdb indicates TRBD1, and absent DNA this call remains unverified. Looked up from germline, CDR1 is SGHAT and CDR2 is FQNNGV. The CDR3 is 16 amino acids. CDR3 in amino acids: CASSLTAGSTTDTQYF.

The CDR3 spells CASSLPILETQYF. The chain combines TRBV11-2 with TRBJ2-5. The CDR3 is made up of 13 amino acids. Germline V CDR1 and CDR2: SGHAT, FQNNGV.

This clonotype is called medium-sized based on its frequency. The genes are TRBV12-3 or TRBV12-4 and TRBJ2-2; the D call of TRBD2 rests on TCRdb alone, since no DNA is present to check it. The CDR3 consists of 16 residues. CDR3 residues: CASSFLAGGPAGELFF.

This clonotype is deemed medium-sized by its frequency. The chain employs TRBV5-6 and TRBJ2-7. Germline lookup yields CDR1 SGHDT and CDR2 YYEEEE. The CDR3 runs to 14 residues. Here the CDR3 reads CASSPTVTSYEQYF.

The chain employs TRBV20-1 and TRBJ2-7. CDR1 and CDR2 (germline): DFQATT, SNEGSKA (reference sequence). This CDR3 is 15 amino acids long. CDR3 in amino acids: CSARVPLRTTYEQYF.